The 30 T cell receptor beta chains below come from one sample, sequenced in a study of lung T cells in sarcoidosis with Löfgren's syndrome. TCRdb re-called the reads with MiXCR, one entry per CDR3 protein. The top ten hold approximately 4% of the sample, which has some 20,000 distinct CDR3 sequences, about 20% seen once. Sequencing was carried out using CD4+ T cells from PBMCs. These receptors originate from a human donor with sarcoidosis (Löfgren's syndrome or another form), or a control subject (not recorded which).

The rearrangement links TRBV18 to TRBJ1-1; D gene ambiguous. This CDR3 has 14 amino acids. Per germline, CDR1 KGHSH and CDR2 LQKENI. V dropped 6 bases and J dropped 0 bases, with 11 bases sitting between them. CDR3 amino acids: CASSRTDMNTEAFF. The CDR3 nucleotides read TGTGCCAGCTCGAGGACGGATATGAACACTGAAGCTTTCTTT.

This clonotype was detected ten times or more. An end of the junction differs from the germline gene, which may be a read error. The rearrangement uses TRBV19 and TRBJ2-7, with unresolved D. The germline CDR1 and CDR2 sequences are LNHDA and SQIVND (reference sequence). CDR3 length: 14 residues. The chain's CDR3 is CATKHSQGSYGQYF. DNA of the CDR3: TGTGCCACTAAACACAGTCAAGGCTCCTACGGGCAGTACTTC.

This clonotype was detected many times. As DNA, the CDR3 is TGTGCCAGCAGCCAAGTCTTTAATGAGCAGTTCTTC. Its translation: CASSQVFNEQFF. The rearrangement links TRBV3-1 to TRBJ2-1; D is uncertain. Trimming pared 1 base from V and 7 bases from J, leaving 5 bases between. This CDR3 region has 12 residues. CDR1 LGHDT and CDR2 YNNKEL come from the germline V gene (reference sequence).

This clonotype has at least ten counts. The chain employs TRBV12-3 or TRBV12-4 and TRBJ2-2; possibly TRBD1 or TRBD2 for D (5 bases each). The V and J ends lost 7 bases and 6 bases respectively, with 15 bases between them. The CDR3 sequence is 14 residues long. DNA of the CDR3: TGTGCCAGCAACCCAGGGACCATGGCCGGGGAGCTGTTTTTT. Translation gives CASNPGTMAGELFF.

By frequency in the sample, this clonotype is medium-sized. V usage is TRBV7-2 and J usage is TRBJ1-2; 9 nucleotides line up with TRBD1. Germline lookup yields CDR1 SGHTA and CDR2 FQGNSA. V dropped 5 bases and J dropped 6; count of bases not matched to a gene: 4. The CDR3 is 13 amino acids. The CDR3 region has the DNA TGTGCCAGCAGCGACCGGGACAGGGATGGCTACACCTTC. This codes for CASSDRDRDGYTF.

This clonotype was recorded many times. The chain's CDR3 is CASSDSSGSGYEQYF. DNA for the CDR3: TGCGCCAGCAGTGACAGTAGCGGGAGTGGATACGAGCAGTACTTC. This chain uses TRBV10-2 with TRBJ2-7; the match to TRBD2 covers 9 bases. The CDR3 consists of 15 residues. Germline V lookup: CDR1 WSHSY, CDR2 SAAADI. V shed 3 bases and J 4 bases; nucleotides not matched to a gene: 7.

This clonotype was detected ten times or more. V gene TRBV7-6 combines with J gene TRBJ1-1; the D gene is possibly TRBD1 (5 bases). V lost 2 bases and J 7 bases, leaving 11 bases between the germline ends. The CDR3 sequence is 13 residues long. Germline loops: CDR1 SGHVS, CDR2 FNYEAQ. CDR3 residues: CASSLMWQGEAFF. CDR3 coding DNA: TGTGCCAGCAGCTTAATGTGGCAGGGTGAAGCTTTCTTT.

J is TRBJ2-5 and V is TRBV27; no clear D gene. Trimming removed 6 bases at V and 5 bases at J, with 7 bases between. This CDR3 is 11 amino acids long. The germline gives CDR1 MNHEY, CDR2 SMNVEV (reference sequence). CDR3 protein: CASSPLETQYF. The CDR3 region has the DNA TGTGCCAGCAGCCCTCTGGAGACCCAGTACTTC.

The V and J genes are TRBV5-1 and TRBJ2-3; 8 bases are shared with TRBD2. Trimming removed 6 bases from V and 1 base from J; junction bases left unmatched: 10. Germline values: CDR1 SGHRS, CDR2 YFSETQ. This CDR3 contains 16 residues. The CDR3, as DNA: TGCGCCAGCACCCGGGAGCTTAGCGGGGGCACAGATACGCAGTATTTT. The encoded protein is CASTRELSGGTDTQYF.

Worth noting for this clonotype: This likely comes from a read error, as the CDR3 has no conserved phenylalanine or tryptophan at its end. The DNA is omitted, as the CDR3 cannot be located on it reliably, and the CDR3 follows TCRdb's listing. CDR3 sequence: CASSYSGYERYL. V and J are TRBV6-6 and TRBJ2-7. The CDR3 length is 12 residues, termini included. Germline CDR1 is MNHNY and CDR2 is SVGAGI (reference sequence).

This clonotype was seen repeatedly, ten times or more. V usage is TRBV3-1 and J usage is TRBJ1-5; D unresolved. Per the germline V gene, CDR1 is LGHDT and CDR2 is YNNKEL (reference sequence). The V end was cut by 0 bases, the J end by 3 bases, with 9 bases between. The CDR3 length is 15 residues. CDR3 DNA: TGTGCCAGCAGCCAAGACGGCACGAACAATCAGCCCCAGCATTTT. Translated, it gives CASSQDGTNNQPQHF.

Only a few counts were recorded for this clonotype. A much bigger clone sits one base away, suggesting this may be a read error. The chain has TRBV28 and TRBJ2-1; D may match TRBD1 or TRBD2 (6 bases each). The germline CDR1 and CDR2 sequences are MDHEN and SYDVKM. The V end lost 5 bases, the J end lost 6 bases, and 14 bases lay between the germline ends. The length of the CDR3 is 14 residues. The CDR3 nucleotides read TGTGCCAGCAGTCCCCGCCGGGGGCCCAATGAGCAGTTCTTC. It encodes CASSPRRGPNEQFF.

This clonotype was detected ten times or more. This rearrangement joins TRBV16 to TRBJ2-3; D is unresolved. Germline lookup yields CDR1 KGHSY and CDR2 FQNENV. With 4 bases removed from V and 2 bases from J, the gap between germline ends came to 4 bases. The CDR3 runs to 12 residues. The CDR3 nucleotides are TGTGCCAGCAGCCCCTTCACAGATACGCAGTATTTT. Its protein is CASSPFTDTQYF.

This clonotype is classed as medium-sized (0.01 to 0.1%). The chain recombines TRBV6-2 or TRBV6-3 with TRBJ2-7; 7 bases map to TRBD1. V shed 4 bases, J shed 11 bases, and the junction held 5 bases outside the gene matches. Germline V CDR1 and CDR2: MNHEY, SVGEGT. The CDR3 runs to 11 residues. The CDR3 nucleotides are TGTGCCAGCAGTTCCCAGGGGGATGAGTACTTC. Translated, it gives CASSSQGDEYF.

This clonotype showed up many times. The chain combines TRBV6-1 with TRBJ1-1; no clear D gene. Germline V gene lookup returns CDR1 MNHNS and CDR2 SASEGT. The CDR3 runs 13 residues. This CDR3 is CVSQEQPLTEAFF. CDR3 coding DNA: TGTGTCTCTCAGGAGCAGCCACTCACTGAAGCTTTCTTT.

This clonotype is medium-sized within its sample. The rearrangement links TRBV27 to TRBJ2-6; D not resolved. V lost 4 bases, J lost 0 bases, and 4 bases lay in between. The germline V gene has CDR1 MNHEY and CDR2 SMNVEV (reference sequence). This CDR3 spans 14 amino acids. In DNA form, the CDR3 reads TGTGCCAGCAGTTGGAGCTCTGGGGCCAACGTCCTGACTTTC. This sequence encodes CASSWSSGANVLTF.

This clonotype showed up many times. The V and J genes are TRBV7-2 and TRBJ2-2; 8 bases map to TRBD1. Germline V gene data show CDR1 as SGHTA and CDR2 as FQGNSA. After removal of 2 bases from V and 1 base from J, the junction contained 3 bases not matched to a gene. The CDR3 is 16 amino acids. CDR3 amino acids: CASSLMGTGNTGELFF. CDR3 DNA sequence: TGTGCCAGCAGCTTAATGGGGACAGGGAACACCGGGGAGCTGTTTTTT.

As DNA, the CDR3 is TGTGCCAGCAGTTACGATAACGCAGATACGCAGTATTTT. Encoded protein: CASSYDNADTQYF. The V gene is TRBV6-6, the J gene TRBJ2-3; D ambiguous. Germline V CDR1 and CDR2: MNHNY, SVGAGI (reference sequence). The length of the CDR3 is 13 residues. The ends were cut back, 2 bases at V and 4 bases at J, with 7 bases in the middle.

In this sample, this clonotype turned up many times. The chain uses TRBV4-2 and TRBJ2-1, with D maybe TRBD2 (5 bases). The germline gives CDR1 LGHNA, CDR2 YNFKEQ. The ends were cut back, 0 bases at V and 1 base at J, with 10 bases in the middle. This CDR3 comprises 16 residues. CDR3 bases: TGTGCCAGCAGCCAAGAAGGCAGGACTTCCTACAATGAGCAGTTCTTC. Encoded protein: CASSQEGRTSYNEQFF.

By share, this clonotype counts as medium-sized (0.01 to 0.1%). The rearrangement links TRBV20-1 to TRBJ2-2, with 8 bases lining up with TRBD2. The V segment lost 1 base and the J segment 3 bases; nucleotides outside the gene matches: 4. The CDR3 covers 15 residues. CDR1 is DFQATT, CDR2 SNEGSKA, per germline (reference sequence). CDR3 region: CSARALADDTGELFF. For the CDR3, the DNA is TGCAGTGCTAGAGCACTAGCGGATGACACCGGGGAGCTGTTTTTT.

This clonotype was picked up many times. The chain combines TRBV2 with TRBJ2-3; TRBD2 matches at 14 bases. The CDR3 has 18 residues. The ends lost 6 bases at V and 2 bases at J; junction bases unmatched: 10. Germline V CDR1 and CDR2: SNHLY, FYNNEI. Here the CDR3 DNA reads TGTGCCAGCAGCACCGGGACTAGCGGGAGCCCCGTCACAGATACGCAGTATTTT. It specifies CASSTGTSGSPVTDTQYF. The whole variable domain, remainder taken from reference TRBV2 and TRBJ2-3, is EPEVTQTPSHQVTQMGQEVILRCVPISNHLYFYWYRQILGQKVEFLVSFYNNEISEKSEIFDDQFSVERPDGSNFTLKIRSTKLEDSAMYFCASSTGTSGSPVTDTQYFGPGTRLTVL.

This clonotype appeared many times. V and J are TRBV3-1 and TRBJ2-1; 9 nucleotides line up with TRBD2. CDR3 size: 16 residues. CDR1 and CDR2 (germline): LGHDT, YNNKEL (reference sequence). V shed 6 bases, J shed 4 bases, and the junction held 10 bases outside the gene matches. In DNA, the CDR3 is TGTGCCAGCAGTCAATGGCTAGCGGGGACTTACAATGAGCAGTTCTTC. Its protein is CASSQWLAGTYNEQFF.

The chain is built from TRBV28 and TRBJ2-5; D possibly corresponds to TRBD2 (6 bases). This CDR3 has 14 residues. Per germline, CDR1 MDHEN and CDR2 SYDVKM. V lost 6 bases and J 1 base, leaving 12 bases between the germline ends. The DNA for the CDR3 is TGTGCCAGCAGCCCCCGGAGGGCCCAAGAGACCCAGTACTTC. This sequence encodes CASSPRRAQETQYF.

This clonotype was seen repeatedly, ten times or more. For the CDR3, the DNA is TGTGCCAGCAGCGTAGCTCTAGCGGGAGGGCACAAGCAGTTCTTC. This sequence encodes CASSVALAGGHKQFF. The chain couples TRBV9 to TRBJ2-1; 12 bases align to TRBD2. The germline V gene has CDR1 SGDLS and CDR2 YYNGEE. The V and J ends lost 0 bases and 11 bases, in that order; junction bases with no gene match: 6. This CDR3 is built from 15 residues.

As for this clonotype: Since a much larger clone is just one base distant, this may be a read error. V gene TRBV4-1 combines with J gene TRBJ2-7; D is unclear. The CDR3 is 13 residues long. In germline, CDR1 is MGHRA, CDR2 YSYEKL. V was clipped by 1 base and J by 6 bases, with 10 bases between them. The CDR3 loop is CASSQAGGLEQYF. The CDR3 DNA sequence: TGCGCCAGCAGCCAAGCGGGTGGTCTCGAGCAGTACTTC.

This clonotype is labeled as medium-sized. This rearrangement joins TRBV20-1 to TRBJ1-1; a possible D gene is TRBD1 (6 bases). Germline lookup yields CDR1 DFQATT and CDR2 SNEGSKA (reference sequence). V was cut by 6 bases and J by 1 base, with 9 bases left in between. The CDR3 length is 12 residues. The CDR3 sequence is CSARQANTEAFF. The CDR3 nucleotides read TGCAGTGCCAGACAGGCGAACACTGAAGCTTTCTTT.

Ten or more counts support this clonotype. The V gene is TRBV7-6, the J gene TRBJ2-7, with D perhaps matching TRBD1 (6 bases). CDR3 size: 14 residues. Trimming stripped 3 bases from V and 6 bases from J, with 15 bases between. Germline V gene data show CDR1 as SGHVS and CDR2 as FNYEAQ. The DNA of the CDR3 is TGTGCCAGCAGCTTCGGGCAGGGGAGAAGCGAGCAGTACTTC. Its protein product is CASSFGQGRSEQYF.

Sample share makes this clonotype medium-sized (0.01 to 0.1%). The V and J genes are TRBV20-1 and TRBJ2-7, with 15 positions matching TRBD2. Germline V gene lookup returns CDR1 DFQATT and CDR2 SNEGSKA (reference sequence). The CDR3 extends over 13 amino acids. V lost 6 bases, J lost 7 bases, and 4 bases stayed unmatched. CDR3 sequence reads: CSAPGTSGREQYF. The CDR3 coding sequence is TGCAGTGCCCCCGGGACTAGCGGGAGGGAGCAGTACTTC.

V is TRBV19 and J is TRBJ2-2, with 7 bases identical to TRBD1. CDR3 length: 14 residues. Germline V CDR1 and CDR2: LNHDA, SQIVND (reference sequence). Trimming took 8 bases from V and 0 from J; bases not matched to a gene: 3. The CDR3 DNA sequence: TGTGCCAGTCGGGACAGAACGAACACCGGGGAGCTGTTTTTT. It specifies CASRDRTNTGELFF.

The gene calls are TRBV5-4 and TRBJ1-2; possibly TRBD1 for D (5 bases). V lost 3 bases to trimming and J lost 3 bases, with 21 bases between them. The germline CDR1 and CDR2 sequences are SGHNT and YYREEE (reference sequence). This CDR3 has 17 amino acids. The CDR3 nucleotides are TGTGCCAGCAGCTCCCCGGGGGTCCGGGACGCACACTATGGCTACACCTTC. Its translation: CASSSPGVRDAHYGYTF. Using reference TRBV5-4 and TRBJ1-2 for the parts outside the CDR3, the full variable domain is ETGVTQSPTHLIKTRGQQVTLRCSSQSGHNTVSWYQQALGQGPQFIFQYYREEENGRGNFPPRFSGLQFPNYSSELNVNALELDDSALYLCASSSPGVRDAHYGYTFGSGTRLTVV.